Listed here are 19 T cell receptor beta chains from one sample, sequenced in a study of cytomegalovirus exposure and HLA in healthy donors. The PCR made use of 60 Vbeta and 13 Jbeta primers. Clones were sequenced by immunoSEQ multiplex PCR, and TCRdb holds only the in-frame ones, with some missing. This repertoire shows around 150,000 clones, roughly 87% found once; its top ten account for more than 1.3%. The sample consisted of PBMCs. These receptors came from a girl under 18 in good health and CMV-seropositive.

The chain joins TRBV5-4 to TRBJ2-7, with 7 bases identical to TRBD1. The germline CDR1 and CDR2 sequences are SGHNT and YYREEE (reference sequence). The junction had 11 bases not matched to a gene; V was cut back by 0 bases and J by 11 bases. The CDR3 has 14 residues. As DNA, the CDR3 is TGTGCCAGCAGCTTGGGACAGGGAATTGTCGTAGAGTACTTC. This encodes CASSLGQGIVVEYF.

V usage is TRBV13 and J usage is TRBJ1-4; 7 bases are a match to TRBD1. Germline lookup yields CDR1 PRHDT and CDR2 FYEKMQ (reference sequence). Trimming took 4 bases from V and 6 from J; bases not matched to a gene: 8. The CDR3 extends over 15 amino acids. CDR3: CASSYVGGGDEKLFF. The CDR3 DNA sequence: TGTGCCAGCAGCTACGTAGGAGGGGGCGATGAAAAACTGTTTTTT. Complete variable domain (other parts from reference TRBV13 and TRBJ1-4): AAGVIQSPRHLIKEKRETATLKCYPIPRHDTVYWYQQGPGQDPQFLISFYEKMQSDKGSIPDRFSAQQFSDYHSELNMSSLELGDSALYFCASSYVGGGDEKLFFGSGTQLSVL.

The genes are TRBV5-4 and TRBJ2-5, with unresolved D. Looked up from germline, CDR1 is SGHNT and CDR2 is YYREEE (reference sequence). The V end was cut by 0 bases, the J end by 5 bases, with 8 bases between. The CDR3 contains 13 residues. The CDR3 region has the DNA TGTGCCAGCAGCTTGGGTGAAGCGGAGACCCAGTACTTC. It is translated as CASSLGEAETQYF.

The rearrangement uses TRBV7-9 and TRBJ1-4; D is ambiguous. Germline lookup yields CDR1 SEHNR and CDR2 FQNEAQ (reference sequence). With 0 bases removed from V and 8 bases from J, the gap between germline ends came to 13 bases. The CDR3 totals 15 residues. The CDR3 DNA reads TGTGCCAGCAGCTTAGCGGGCCAACCAGGAGAAAAACTGTTTTTT. Protein product: CASSLAGQPGEKLFF.

This rearrangement joins TRBV28 to TRBJ2-7; the D gene is possibly TRBD1 (6 bases). CDR3 length: 15 residues. Deletions cut 5 bases from V and 3 bases from J, with 17 bases between. Germline loops: CDR1 MDHEN, CDR2 SYDVKM. The CDR3 DNA reads as TGTGCCAGCAGTCCCCGAACAGGGTTTAGCTACGAGCAGTACTTC. It yields the protein CASSPRTGFSYEQYF.

The chain recombines TRBV30 with TRBJ2-1; D unresolved. The CDR3 consists of 15 residues. Germline V gene data show CDR1 as GTSNPN and CDR2 as SVGIG (reference sequence). Trimming took off 2 bases at V and 0 bases at J, with 11 bases between the two ends. The CDR3 DNA follows: TGTGCCTGGAGTTTGTTGAGGAGCTCCTACAATGAGCAGTTCTTC. Amino acids: CAWSLLRSSYNEQFF.

The chain employs TRBV28 and TRBJ2-2; 7 nucleotides align to TRBD2. The CDR3 runs to 18 residues. Germline assignment: CDR1 MDHEN and CDR2 SYDVKM. V lost 7 bases, J lost 7 bases, and 21 bases stayed unmatched. CDR3 region: CASNDPRRASGALGELFF. The DNA for the CDR3 is TGTGCCAGCAATGATCCGAGGCGGGCTAGCGGAGCGCTCGGGGAGCTGTTTTTT.

The V call is TRBV7-8, the J call TRBJ1-5, with no clear D. Trimming pared 0 bases from V and 1 base from J, leaving 4 bases between. Germline V gene lookup returns CDR1 SGHVS and CDR2 FQNEAQ. The CDR3 is 14 amino acids. The CDR3 sequence: CASSLAGSNQPQHF. The CDR3 bases are TGTGCCAGCAGCTTAGCGGGCAGCAATCAGCCCCAGCATTTT.

The chain employs TRBV5-1 and TRBJ1-2; D perhaps matches TRBD1 (6 bases). Trimming pared 2 bases from V and 2 bases from J, leaving 16 bases between. Germline assignment: CDR1 SGHRS and CDR2 YFSETQ. The CDR3 runs to 16 residues. The CDR3 DNA sequence: TGCGCCAGCAGCTTCGGCCTCCGGGACACGAACTATGGCTACACCTTC. This codes for CASSFGLRDTNYGYTF.

For the CDR3, the DNA is TGTGCCAGCAGATCGGTGTACGAGCAGTACTTC. Amino acids: CASRSVYEQYF. This chain joins TRBV6-5 and TRBJ2-7; no definite D call. Per the germline V gene, CDR1 is MNHEY and CDR2 is SVGAGI. The CDR3 extends over 11 amino acids. V gave up 6 bases and J gave up 4 bases, with 7 bases separating them.

The V and J genes are TRBV29-1 and TRBJ2-7; 7 positions agree with TRBD2. The germline V gene encodes CDR1 SQVTM and CDR2 ANQGSEA. The CDR3 totals 16 residues. Trimming took 1 base from V and 2 from J; bases not matched to a gene: 11. The DNA for the CDR3 is TGCAGCGTTGAAGGGGGAGGGGAAGGCGCGCCCTACGAGCAGTACTTC. Protein product: CSVEGGGEGAPYEQYF.

The V and J genes are TRBV11-2 and TRBJ1-2, with TRBD1 as a possible D gene (6 bases). This CDR3 has 15 amino acids. Trimming removed 1 base from V and 1 base from J, with 10 bases in between. CDR1 is SGHAT, CDR2 FQNNGV, per germline. The CDR3 sequence: CASSLGQGSNYGYTF. As DNA, the CDR3 is TGTGCCAGCAGCTTAGGTCAGGGGAGTAACTATGGCTACACCTTC.

The V call is TRBV9, the J call TRBJ2-6, with TRBD2 matching 14 bases. Trimming at V came to 4 bases and at J to 2 bases, leaving 5 bases not matched to a gene. The CDR3 is 18 amino acids. Germline values: CDR1 SGDLS, CDR2 YYNGEE. This CDR3 reads CASSQTTSGRAGANVLTF. The CDR3 nucleotides are TGTGCCAGCAGCCAAACGACTAGCGGGAGGGCTGGGGCCAACGTCCTGACTTTC. The variable domain in full, completed from reference TRBV9 and TRBJ2-6, reads DSGVTQTPKHLITATGQRVTLRCSPRSGDLSVYWYQQSLDQGLQFLIQYYNGEERAKGNILERFSAQQFPDLHSELNLSSLELGDSALYFCASSQTTSGRAGANVLTFGAGSRLTVL.

The chain combines TRBV6-1 with TRBJ2-7; no reliable D call. This CDR3 region has 14 residues. V lost 4 bases to trimming and J lost 2 bases, with 12 bases between them. Germline-derived CDR1 and CDR2 are MNHNS and SASEGT. CDR3 residues: CASSANRATYEQYF. The CDR3 bases are TGTGCCAGCAGTGCAAACAGAGCAACCTACGAGCAGTACTTC.

The chain employs TRBV4-1 and TRBJ1-2; D ambiguous. The length of the CDR3 is 14 residues. Germline values: CDR1 MGHRA, CDR2 YSYEKL. Deletions cut 0 bases from V and 7 bases from J, with 12 bases between. The CDR3 is CASSQEGEVVGYTF. CDR3 bases: TGCGCCAGCAGCCAAGAAGGTGAGGTGGTTGGCTACACCTTC.

V is TRBV27 and J is TRBJ2-7, with 10 bases aligning to TRBD1. Trimming cost V 5 bases and J 5 bases; bases outside gene matches: 9. The germline CDR1 and CDR2 sequences are MNHEY and SMNVEV (reference sequence). The CDR3 covers 15 residues. The CDR3 region is CASSPRDRGRDEQYF. CDR3 nucleotide sequence: TGTGCCAGCAGTCCCCGGGACAGGGGTCGAGACGAGCAGTACTTC.

The chain uses TRBV2 and TRBJ1-2, with 7 bases lining up with TRBD1. CDR3 length: 13 residues. Per the germline V gene, CDR1 is SNHLY and CDR2 is FYNNEI. V lost 3 bases and J lost 6; bases outside the gene matches: 4. CDR3 region: CASSESRGDGYTF. CDR3 bases: TGTGCCAGCAGTGAGTCCAGGGGGGATGGCTACACCTTC. The whole variable domain, remainder taken from reference TRBV2 and TRBJ1-2, is EPEVTQTPSHQVTQMGQEVILRCVPISNHLYFYWYRQILGQKVEFLVSFYNNEISEKSEIFDDQFSVERPDGSNFTLKIRSTKLEDSAMYFCASSESRGDGYTFGSGTRLTVV.

The J gene is TRBJ1-2, the V gene TRBV19; 8 positions match TRBD1. J was trimmed by 6 bases and V by 2 bases; bases with no gene match: 8. The CDR3 runs 15 residues. The germline V gene encodes CDR1 LNHDA and CDR2 SQIVND (reference sequence). CDR3 in amino acids: CASSIYRQGSDGYTF. The CDR3 bases are TGTGCCAGTAGTATATATAGACAGGGGTCGGATGGCTACACCTTC.

The chain links TRBV28 to TRBJ1-1, with D possibly TRBD1 on 6 matching bases. CDR1 is MDHEN and CDR2 is SYDVKM in the germline V gene. The CDR3 extends over 14 amino acids. Trimming shortened V by 5 bases and J by 1 base, and 11 bases separated the two germline ends. CDR3 region: CASSQRTENTEAFF. The CDR3 DNA is TGTGCCAGCAGTCAAAGGACAGAGAACACTGAAGCTTTCTTT.